The 7 T cell receptor beta chains below all came from one sample that was sequenced in a study of blood T cell repertoires in COVID-19. Libraries were prepared by immunoSEQ multiplex PCR; TCRdb keeps only in-frame clonotypes and omits some of them. The data hold fewer than 350,000 clones, with more than 75% observed a single time. Sequenced: peripheral blood. These receptors originate from a woman aged 30 to 39 who had recovered from COVID-19.

The chain recombines TRBV10-3 with TRBJ2-3, with TRBD2 as a possible D gene (7 bases). Germline V gene lookup returns CDR1 ENHRY and CDR2 SYGVKD. With 5 bases removed from V and 2 bases from J, the gap between germline ends came to 17 bases. The CDR3 is 16 amino acids. CDR3 protein: CAISQWDRGATDTQYF. The CDR3 nucleotides read TGTGCCATCAGTCAGTGGGATCGGGGGGCCACAGATACGCAGTATTTT.

The CDR3 region is CAWAGASGEKLFF. The CDR3 DNA reads as TGTGCCTGGGCGGGTGCCAGTGGGGAAAAACTGTTTTTT. The chain has TRBV30 and TRBJ1-4; D unclear. The CDR3 runs 13 residues. Deletions cut 5 bases from V and 8 bases from J, with 15 bases between. CDR1 is GTSNPN, CDR2 SVGIG, per germline (reference sequence).

This rearrangement joins TRBV5-1 to TRBJ2-1; 7 bases line up with TRBD1. The germline V gene has CDR1 SGHRS and CDR2 YFSETQ. The V and J ends lost 0 bases and 4 bases, in that order; junction bases with no gene match: 1. This CDR3 is 14 amino acids long. This CDR3 is CASSLGDSYNEQFF. CDR3 sequence (DNA): TGCGCCAGCAGCTTGGGGGACAGTTACAATGAGCAGTTCTTC.

The gene calls are TRBV6-1 and TRBJ1-2; D is possibly TRBD1 (5 bases). Germline values: CDR1 MNHNS, CDR2 SASEGT. This CDR3 spans 15 amino acids. V gave up 0 bases and J gave up 1 base, with 9 bases separating them. The CDR3 DNA reads TGTGCCAGCAGTGAAGCGACAGTAAATAACTATGGCTACACCTTC. It yields the protein CASSEATVNNYGYTF.

This clone was recorded once. The rearrangement uses TRBV28 and TRBJ2-7, with 10 bases lining up with TRBD2. The V gene end was trimmed by 5 bases and the J gene end by 1 base; junction bases not matched to a gene: 5. This CDR3 has 15 amino acids. In germline, CDR1 is MDHEN, CDR2 SYDVKM. CDR3 protein: CASSRTSGLSYEQYF. CDR3 coding DNA: TGTGCCAGCAGTCGGACTAGCGGATTATCCTACGAGCAGTACTTC. The complete variable domain, with remaining parts taken from reference TRBV28 and TRBJ2-7, reads DVKVTQSSRYLVKRTGEKVFLECVQDMDHENMFWYRQDPGLGLRLIYFSYDVKMKEKGDIPEGYSVSREKKERFSLILESASTNQTSMYLCASSRTSGLSYEQYFGPGTRLTVT.

This chain uses TRBV6-5 with TRBJ2-4; D gene uncertain. The CDR3 has 14 residues. Germline V gene data show CDR1 as MNHEY and CDR2 as SVGAGI. V was pared by 7 bases and J by 4 bases, with 14 bases between. The CDR3: CASTNDSRKNIQYF. CDR3 DNA: TGTGCCAGCACTAACGATAGCCGGAAAAACATTCAGTACTTC.

The rearrangement joins TRBV6-5 to TRBJ2-3; D uncertain. The CDR3 totals 11 residues. Trimming shortened V by 8 bases and J by 4 bases, and 7 bases separated the two germline ends. Germline V gene sequence: CDR1 MNHEY, CDR2 SVGAGI. CDR3 region: CASLKSDTQYF. The CDR3 coding sequence is TGTGCCAGCCTTAAATCAGATACGCAGTATTTT.